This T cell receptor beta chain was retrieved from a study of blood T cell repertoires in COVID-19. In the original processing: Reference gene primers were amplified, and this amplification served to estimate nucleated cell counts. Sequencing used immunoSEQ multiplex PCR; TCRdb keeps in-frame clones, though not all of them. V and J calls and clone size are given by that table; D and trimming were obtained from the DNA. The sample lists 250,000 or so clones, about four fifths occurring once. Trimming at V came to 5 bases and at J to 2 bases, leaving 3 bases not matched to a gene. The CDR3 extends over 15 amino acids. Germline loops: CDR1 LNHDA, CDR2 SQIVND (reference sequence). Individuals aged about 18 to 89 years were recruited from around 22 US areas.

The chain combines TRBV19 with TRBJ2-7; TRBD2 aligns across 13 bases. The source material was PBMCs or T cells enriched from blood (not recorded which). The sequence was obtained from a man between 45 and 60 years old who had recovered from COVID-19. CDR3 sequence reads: CASSQLAGGPYEQYF. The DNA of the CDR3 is TGTGCCAGTAGTCAACTAGCGGGAGGGCCCTACGAGCAGTACTTC. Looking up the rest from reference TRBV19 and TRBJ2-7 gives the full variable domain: DGGITQSPKYLFRKEGQNVTLSCEQNLNHDAMYWYRQDPGQGLRLIYYSQIVNDFQKGDIAEGYSVSREKKESFPLTVTSAQKNPTAFYLCASSQLAGGPYEQYFGPGTRLTVT.